This T cell receptor (beta chain) was captured by sequencing in a study of blood T cell repertoires in COVID-19. In the original analysis: Using reference gene primer amplification, nucleated cell counts were estimated. Repertoires were generated with immunoSEQ multiplex PCR, while TCRdb's copy carries only in-frame clones and drops some. V, J and clone size derive from that table, while D and trimming were established from the DNA sequence. Of approximately 290,000 clones detected, approximately 85% appear once; the ten largest clones hold roughly 4%. Ages ranged from roughly 18 to 95 years, with residence in more than 20 US areas. Participants were placed into cohorts based on the clinical history they reported. Sequencing was carried out using PBMCs or T cells enriched from blood (not recorded which). The receptor comes from a young woman who had recovered from COVID-19.

The CDR3 is CASSLALDRDTEAFF. CDR3 nucleotide sequence: TGCGCCAGCAGCTTGGCCTTAGACAGGGACACTGAAGCTTTCTTT. The chain links TRBV5-1 to TRBJ1-1, with TRBD1 matching 7 bases. The junction had 5 bases not matched to a gene; V was cut back by 0 bases and J by 3 bases. Looked up from germline, CDR1 is SGHRS and CDR2 is YFSETQ. The CDR3 length is 15 residues. Together with reference TRBV5-1 and TRBJ1-1, the CDR3 gives the full variable domain: KAGVTQTPRYLIKTRGQQVTLSCSPISGHRSVSWYQQTPGQGLQFLFEYFSETQRNKGNFPGRFSGRQFSNSRSEMNVSTLELGDSALYLCASSLALDRDTEAFFGQGTRLTVV.